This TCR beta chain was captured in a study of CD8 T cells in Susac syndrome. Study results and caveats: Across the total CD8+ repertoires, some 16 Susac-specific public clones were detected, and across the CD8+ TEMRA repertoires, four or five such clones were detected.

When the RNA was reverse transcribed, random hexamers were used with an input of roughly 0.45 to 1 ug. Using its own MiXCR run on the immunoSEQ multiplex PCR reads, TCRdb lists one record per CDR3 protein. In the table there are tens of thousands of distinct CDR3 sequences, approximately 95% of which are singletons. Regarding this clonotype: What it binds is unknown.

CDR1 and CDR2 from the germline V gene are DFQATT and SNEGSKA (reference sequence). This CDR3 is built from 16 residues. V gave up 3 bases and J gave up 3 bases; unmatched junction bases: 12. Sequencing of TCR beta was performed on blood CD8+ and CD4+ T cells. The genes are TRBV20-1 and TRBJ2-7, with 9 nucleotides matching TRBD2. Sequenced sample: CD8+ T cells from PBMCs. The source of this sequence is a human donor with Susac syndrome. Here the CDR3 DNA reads TGCAGTGCTAGTGACCGGAAGCGGGGGGTTCTCTACGAGCAGTACTTC. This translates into CSASDRKRGVLYEQYF.